This T cell receptor (beta chain) is from a study of cytomegalovirus exposure and HLA in healthy donors. Vbeta (60) and Jbeta (13) primers were used in the PCR. TCRdb's table, derived via immunoSEQ multiplex PCR, lists solely in-frame clones and lacks some. The sample includes some 170,000 clones, roughly four fifths of them seen just once. The germline V gene has CDR1 SGHTA and CDR2 FQGTGA. Trimming cost V 1 base and J 5 bases, with 8 bases left between them. The CDR3 extends over 14 amino acids. This sequence originates from a woman aged 50 to 60 in good health and CMV-seropositive. The sample comprised PBMCs. This chain links TRBV7-3 with TRBJ2-2; tentative D call: TRBD2 (5 bases). This chain's CDR3 is CASSLNRGTGELFF. The CDR3 DNA follows: TGTGCCAGCAGCTTAAATCGGGGTACCGGGGAGCTGTTTTTT.